A selection of T cell receptor beta chains follows, all from one sample in a study of T cells in Graves' hyperthyroidism and ophthalmopathy. A single record per CDR3 protein comes from TCRdb applying MiXCR to the multiplex PCR reads. In the table there are about half a million distinct CDR3 sequences, approximately 23% of which are singletons. Sequencing input: blood. The receptors derive from a woman between 65 and 79 years old with Graves' ophthalmopathy. Each CDR3 is given with its conserved first and last residue. A D gene is named only where the DNA matches it firmly. The size entry is marked missing in some rows and otherwise reads once, few, many or a size class.

v_call: TRBV11-2
d_call: TRBD2
j_call: TRBJ2-1
clone_size: .
cdr3_nt: TGTGCCAGCAGCCCCAGACTAGCGGGAGTTTATGAGCAGTTCTTC
cdr3_aa: CASSPRLAGVYEQFF

v_call: TRBV20-1
d_call: TRBD2
j_call: TRBJ2-1
clone_size: .
cdr3_nt: TGCAGTGCCGGGACTAGCGGGAATTCTGAGTTCTTC
cdr3_aa: CSAGTSGNSEFF

v_call: TRBV29-1
d_call: TRBD1
j_call: TRBJ1-4
clone_size: .
cdr3_nt: TGCAGCGTCAGGACAGGGGAGGTGGGAACTAATGAAAAACTGTTTTTT
cdr3_aa: CSVRTGEVGTNEKLFF

v_call: TRBV12-3/TRBV12-4
d_call: TRBD2
j_call: TRBJ2-1
clone_size: few
cdr3_nt: TGTGCCAGCAGGCCAGCGGGAGCTAATGAGCAGTTCTTC
cdr3_aa: CASRPAGANEQFF

v_call: TRBV11-2
d_call: TRBD1
j_call: TRBJ1-1
clone_size: few
cdr3_nt: TGTGCCAGCAGCCCCAGGGGGTCCGCTTTCTTT
cdr3_aa: CASSPRGSAFF

v_call: TRBV7-2
d_call: .
j_call: TRBJ2-1
clone_size: few
cdr3_nt: TGTGCCAGCAGCTTTGGGGGTAACAATGAGCAGTTCTTC
cdr3_aa: CASSFGGNNEQFF

v_call: TRBV6-2/TRBV6-3
d_call: TRBD2
j_call: TRBJ2-3
clone_size: .
cdr3_nt: TGTGCCAGCAGTTACCCGTTCGGGACTAGCAACACAGATACGCAGTATTTT
cdr3_aa: CASSYPFGTSNTDTQYF

v_call: TRBV28
d_call: .
j_call: TRBJ2-6
clone_size: few
cdr3_nt: TGTGCCAGCAGTTGGTACGGGTCTGAGGCCAACGTCCTGACTTTC
cdr3_aa: CASSWYGSEANVLTF

v_call: TRBV2
d_call: .
j_call: TRBJ2-7
clone_size: many
cdr3_nt: TGTGCCAGCAGTGAACTGGGAAAATACGAGCAGTACTTC
cdr3_aa: CASSELGKYEQYF

v_call: TRBV28
d_call: .
j_call: TRBJ2-7
clone_size: few
cdr3_nt: TGTGCCAGCAGTTTTGGGACACGCTACGAGCAGTACTTC
cdr3_aa: CASSFGTRYEQYF

v_call: TRBV7-2
d_call: TRBD1
j_call: TRBJ2-5
clone_size: .
cdr3_nt: TGTGCCAGCAGCTCCCTGACAGGGGGCGCGGAGACCCAGTACTTC
cdr3_aa: CASSSLTGGAETQYF

v_call: TRBV7-9
d_call: .
j_call: TRBJ2-3
clone_size: .
cdr3_nt: TGTGCCAGCAGCGCCCGGGCTAGTACAGATACGCAGTATTTT
cdr3_aa: CASSARASTDTQYF

v_call: TRBV11-2
d_call: .
j_call: TRBJ2-1
clone_size: many
cdr3_nt: TGTGCCAGCAGCTTAGTCTCGTACAACAATGAGCAGTTCTTC
cdr3_aa: CASSLVSYNNEQFF

v_call: TRBV28
d_call: .
j_call: TRBJ1-2
clone_size: many
cdr3_nt: TGTGCCGTCCGGGACAAGGGTATCTATGGCTACACCTTC
cdr3_aa: CAVRDKGIYGYTF

v_call: TRBV18
d_call: .
j_call: TRBJ1-4
clone_size: .
cdr3_nt: TGTGCCAGCTCACCACGTTCAGCTAATGAAAAACTGTTTTTT
cdr3_aa: CASSPRSANEKLFF

v_call: TRBV4-1
d_call: TRBD2
j_call: TRBJ2-1
clone_size: .
cdr3_nt: TGCGCCAGCAGGAGGACTAGCGGGCTATCCTACAATGAGCAGTTCTTC
cdr3_aa: CASRRTSGLSYNEQFF

v_call: TRBV3-1
d_call: .
j_call: TRBJ2-1
clone_size: .
cdr3_nt: TGTGCCAGCAGCCGACATGGGGGGATTGATAGCTCCTACAATGAGCAGTTCTTC
cdr3_aa: CASSRHGGIDSSYNEQFF

v_call: TRBV4-1
d_call: .
j_call: TRBJ2-5
clone_size: .
cdr3_nt: TGCGCCAGCAGCCAAGATAGAGGCTCGCAAGAGACCCAGTACTTC
cdr3_aa: CASSQDRGSQETQYF

v_call: TRBV12-3/TRBV12-4
d_call: .
j_call: TRBJ2-7
clone_size: few
cdr3_nt: TGTGCCAGCAGTTTGAGTGGGGCCTCCTACGAGCAGTACTTC
cdr3_aa: CASSLSGASYEQYF

v_call: TRBV28
d_call: .
j_call: TRBJ2-7
clone_size: .
cdr3_nt: TGTGCCTGCAGTTTATCCCAGACAGGTCTTGTCGCCTACGAGCAGTACTTC
cdr3_aa: CACSLSQTGLVAYEQYF

v_call: TRBV20-1
d_call: .
j_call: TRBJ2-1
clone_size: few
cdr3_nt: TGCAGTGCTACTCGTATGAGCTCCTACAATGAGCAGTTCTTC
cdr3_aa: CSATRMSSYNEQFF

v_call: TRBV10-3
d_call: .
j_call: TRBJ2-2
clone_size: few
cdr3_nt: TGTGCCATCAGCAGGCCGGGACAGGGACGAAGCGGGAGCAGGGGCGGGGAGCTGTTTTTT
cdr3_aa: CAISRPGQGRSGSRGGELFF

v_call: TRBV28
d_call: .
j_call: TRBJ1-2
clone_size: .
cdr3_nt: TGTGCCAGCAGTTTATTGAGCACCACCTATGGCTACACCTTC
cdr3_aa: CASSLLSTTYGYTF

v_call: TRBV3-1
d_call: TRBD2
j_call: TRBJ2-2
clone_size: .
cdr3_nt: TGTGCCAGCAGCCAGGGACTAGCGGGAGCAGCCGGGGAGCTGTTTTTT
cdr3_aa: CASSQGLAGAAGELFF

v_call: TRBV7-2
d_call: TRBD1
j_call: TRBJ2-2
clone_size: many
cdr3_nt: TGTGCCAGCAGCCCACAGGGGGCACCGGGGGAGCTGTTTTTT
cdr3_aa: CASSPQGAPGELFF

v_call: TRBV28
d_call: .
j_call: TRBJ1-6
clone_size: .
cdr3_nt: TGTGCCAGCAGTTTCGGGTTGTCACCCCTCCACTTT
cdr3_aa: CASSFGLSPLHF

v_call: TRBV20-1
d_call: TRBD1
j_call: TRBJ2-1
clone_size: .
cdr3_nt: TGCAGTGCTAGGGACAGGGTCTACAATGAGCAGTTCTTC
cdr3_aa: CSARDRVYNEQFF

v_call: TRBV6-1
d_call: .
j_call: TRBJ1-2
clone_size: .
cdr3_nt: TGTGCCAGCAGTCATACAGGCCCCTCTAACTATGGCTACACCTTC
cdr3_aa: CASSHTGPSNYGYTF

v_call: TRBV2
d_call: .
j_call: TRBJ1-5
clone_size: .
cdr3_nt: TGTGCCAGCAGTGTGGGCTTTGGGCCCCAGCATTTT
cdr3_aa: CASSVGFGPQHF

v_call: TRBV11-2
d_call: .
j_call: TRBJ2-1
clone_size: many
cdr3_nt: TGTGCCAGCAGCTTAGGGTCCGGGCTCGCCTACAATGAGCAGTTCTTC
cdr3_aa: CASSLGSGLAYNEQFF

v_call: TRBV30
d_call: .
j_call: TRBJ2-3
clone_size: many
cdr3_nt: TGTGCCTGGAGTGAAGGGTCGCTTGTGGATACGCAGTATTTT
cdr3_aa: CAWSEGSLVDTQYF

v_call: TRBV5-1
d_call: TRBD2
j_call: TRBJ2-1
clone_size: .
cdr3_nt: TGCGCCAGCAGCGACATAGCGGGAGGGCCTTATAATGAGCAGTTCTTC
cdr3_aa: CASSDIAGGPYNEQFF

v_call: TRBV3-1
d_call: TRBD2
j_call: TRBJ2-1
clone_size: few
cdr3_nt: TGTGCCAGCAGCCAGACTAGCGGGAGGCCTCGATCGATCTACAATGAGCAGTTCTTC
cdr3_aa: CASSQTSGRPRSIYNEQFF

v_call: TRBV9
d_call: TRBD1
j_call: TRBJ1-3
clone_size: .
cdr3_nt: TGTGCCAGCAGCGTAGGCGGGACAGGGGTTGGAAACACCATATATTTT
cdr3_aa: CASSVGGTGVGNTIYF

v_call: TRBV5-1
d_call: TRBD2
j_call: TRBJ2-5
clone_size: .
cdr3_nt: TGCGCCAGCAGCTCGGAAGGACTAGCGGGGCAAGAGACCCAGTACTTC
cdr3_aa: CASSSEGLAGQETQYF